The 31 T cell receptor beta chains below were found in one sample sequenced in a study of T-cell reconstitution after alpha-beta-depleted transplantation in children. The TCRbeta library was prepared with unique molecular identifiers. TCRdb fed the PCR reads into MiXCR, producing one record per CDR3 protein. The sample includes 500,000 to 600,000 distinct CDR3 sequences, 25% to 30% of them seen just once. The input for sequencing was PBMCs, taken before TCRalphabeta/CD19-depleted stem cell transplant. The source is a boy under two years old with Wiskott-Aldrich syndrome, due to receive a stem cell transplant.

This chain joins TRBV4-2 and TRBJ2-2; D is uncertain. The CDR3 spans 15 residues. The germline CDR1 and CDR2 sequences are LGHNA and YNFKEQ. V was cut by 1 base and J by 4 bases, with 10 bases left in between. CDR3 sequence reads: CASSQGAKGTGELFF. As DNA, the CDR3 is TGTGCCAGCAGCCAAGGGGCGAAGGGCACCGGGGAGCTGTTTTTT.

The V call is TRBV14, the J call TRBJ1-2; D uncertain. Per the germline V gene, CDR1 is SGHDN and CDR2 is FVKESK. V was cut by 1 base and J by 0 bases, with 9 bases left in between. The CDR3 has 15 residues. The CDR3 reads CASSQGSAANYGYTF. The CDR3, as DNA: TGTGCCAGCAGCCAAGGGTCAGCAGCTAACTATGGCTACACCTTC.

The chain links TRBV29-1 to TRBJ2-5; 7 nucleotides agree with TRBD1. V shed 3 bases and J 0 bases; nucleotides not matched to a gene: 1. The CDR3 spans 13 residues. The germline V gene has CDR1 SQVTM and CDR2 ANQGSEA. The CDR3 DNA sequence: TGCAGCGTTGAGGGACAGTACCAAGAGACCCAGTACTTC. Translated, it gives CSVEGQYQETQYF.

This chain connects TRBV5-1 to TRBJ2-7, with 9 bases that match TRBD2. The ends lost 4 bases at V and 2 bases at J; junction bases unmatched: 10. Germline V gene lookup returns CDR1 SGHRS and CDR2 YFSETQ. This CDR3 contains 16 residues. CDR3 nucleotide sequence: TGCGCCAGCAGCCTTAAAGCGGGAGGCCCAACCTACGAGCAGTACTTC. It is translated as CASSLKAGGPTYEQYF.

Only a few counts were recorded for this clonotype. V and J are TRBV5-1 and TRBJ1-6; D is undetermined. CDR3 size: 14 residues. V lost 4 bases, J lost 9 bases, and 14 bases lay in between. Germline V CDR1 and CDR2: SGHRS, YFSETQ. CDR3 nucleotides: TGCGCCAGCAGCCTGGCCCGGGGTGGTTCACCCCTCCACTTT. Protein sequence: CASSLARGGSPLHF.

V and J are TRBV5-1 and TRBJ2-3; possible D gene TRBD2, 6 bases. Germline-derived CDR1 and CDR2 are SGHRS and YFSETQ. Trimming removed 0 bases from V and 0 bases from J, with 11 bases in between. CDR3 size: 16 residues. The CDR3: CASSLAGRGSTDTQYF. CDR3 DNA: TGCGCCAGCAGCTTGGCCGGTCGGGGGAGCACAGATACGCAGTATTTT.

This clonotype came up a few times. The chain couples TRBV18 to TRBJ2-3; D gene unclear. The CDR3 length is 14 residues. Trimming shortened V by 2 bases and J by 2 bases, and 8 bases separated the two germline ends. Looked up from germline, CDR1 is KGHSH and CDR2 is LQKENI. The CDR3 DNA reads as TGTGCCAGCTCACCAGGTCCCTCCACAGATACGCAGTATTTT. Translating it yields CASSPGPSTDTQYF. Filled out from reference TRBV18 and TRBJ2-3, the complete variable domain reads NAGVMQNPRHLVRRRGQEARLRCSPMKGHSHVYWYRQLPEEGLKFMVYLQKENIIDESGMPKERFSAEFPKEGPSILRIQQVVRGDSAAYFCASSPGPSTDTQYFGPGTRLTVL.

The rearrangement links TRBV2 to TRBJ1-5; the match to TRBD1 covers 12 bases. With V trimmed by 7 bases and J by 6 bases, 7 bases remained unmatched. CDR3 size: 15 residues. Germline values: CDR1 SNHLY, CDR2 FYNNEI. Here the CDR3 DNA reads TGTGCCAGCATCCGGGACAGGGGGCGCGTTCAGCCCCAGCATTTT. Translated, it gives CASIRDRGRVQPQHF.

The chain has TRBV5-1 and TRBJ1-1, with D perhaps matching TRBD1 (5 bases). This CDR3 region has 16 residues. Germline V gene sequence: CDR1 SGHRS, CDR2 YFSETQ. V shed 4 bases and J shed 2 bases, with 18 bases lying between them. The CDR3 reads CASSGKGVRKNTEAFF. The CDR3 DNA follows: TGCGCCAGCAGCGGAAAAGGGGTTCGGAAAAACACTGAAGCTTTCTTT. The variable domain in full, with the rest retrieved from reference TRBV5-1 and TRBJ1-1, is KAGVTQTPRYLIKTRGQQVTLSCSPISGHRSVSWYQQTPGQGLQFLFEYFSETQRNKGNFPGRFSGRQFSNSRSEMNVSTLELGDSALYLCASSGKGVRKNTEAFFGQGTRLTVV.

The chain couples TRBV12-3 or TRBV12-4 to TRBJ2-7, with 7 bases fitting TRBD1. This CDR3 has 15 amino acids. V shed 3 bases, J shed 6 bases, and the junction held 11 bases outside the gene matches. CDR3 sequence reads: CASSFFGTASREQYF. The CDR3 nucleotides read TGTGCCAGCAGTTTTTTCGGGACAGCCTCACGCGAGCAGTACTTC.

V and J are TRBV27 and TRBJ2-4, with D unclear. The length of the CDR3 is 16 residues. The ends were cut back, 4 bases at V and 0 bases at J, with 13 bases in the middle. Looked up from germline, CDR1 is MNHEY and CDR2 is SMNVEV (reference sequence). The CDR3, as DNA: TGTGCCAGCAGTTCGATCCCTATACTAGCCAAAAACATTCAGTACTTC. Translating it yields CASSSIPILAKNIQYF.

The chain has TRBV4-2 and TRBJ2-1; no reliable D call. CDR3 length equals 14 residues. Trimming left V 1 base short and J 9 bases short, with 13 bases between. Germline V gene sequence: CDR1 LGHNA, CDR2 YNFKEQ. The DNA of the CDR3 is TGTGCCAGCAGCCAAGGGGTAGGGCTCGGTGAGCAGTTCTTC. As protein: CASSQGVGLGEQFF.

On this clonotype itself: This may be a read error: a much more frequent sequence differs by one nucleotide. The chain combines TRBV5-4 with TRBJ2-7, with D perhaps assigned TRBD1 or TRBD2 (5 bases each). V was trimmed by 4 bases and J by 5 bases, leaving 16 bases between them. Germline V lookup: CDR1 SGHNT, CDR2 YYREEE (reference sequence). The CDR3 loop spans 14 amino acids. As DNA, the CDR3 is TGTGCCAGCAGCCGAAGCCGGAGAGGGGACGAGCAGTACTTC. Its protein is CASSRSRRGDEQYF. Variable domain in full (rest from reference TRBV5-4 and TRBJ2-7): ETGVTQSPTHLIKTRGQQVTLRCSSQSGHNTVSWYQQALGQGPQFIFQYYREEENGRGNFPPRFSGLQFPNYSSELNVNALELDDSALYLCASSRSRRGDEQYFGPGTRLTVT.

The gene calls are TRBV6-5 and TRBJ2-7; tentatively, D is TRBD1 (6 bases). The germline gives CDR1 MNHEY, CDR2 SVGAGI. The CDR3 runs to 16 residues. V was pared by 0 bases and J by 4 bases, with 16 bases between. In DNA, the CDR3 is TGTGCCAGCAGTTACTCTTCCAGGGGTTCCATTTACGAGCAGTACTTC. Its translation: CASSYSSRGSIYEQYF.

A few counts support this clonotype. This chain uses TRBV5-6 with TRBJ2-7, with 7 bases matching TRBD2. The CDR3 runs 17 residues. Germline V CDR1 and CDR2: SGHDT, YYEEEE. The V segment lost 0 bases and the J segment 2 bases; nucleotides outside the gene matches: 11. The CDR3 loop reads CASSLDQGGMRAYEQYF. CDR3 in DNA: TGTGCCAGCAGCTTGGACCAGGGAGGGATGAGGGCCTACGAGCAGTACTTC.

The CDR3 DNA follows: TGCGCCAGCAGCCTACTAGCGGGTTACTACGAGCAGTACTTC. It translates to CASSLLAGYYEQYF. The chain is built from TRBV5-1 and TRBJ2-7; TRBD2 matches 9 bases. This CDR3 contains 14 residues. In germline, CDR1 is SGHRS, CDR2 YFSETQ. Unmatched junction bases numbered 5, after V lost 4 bases and J lost 3 bases.

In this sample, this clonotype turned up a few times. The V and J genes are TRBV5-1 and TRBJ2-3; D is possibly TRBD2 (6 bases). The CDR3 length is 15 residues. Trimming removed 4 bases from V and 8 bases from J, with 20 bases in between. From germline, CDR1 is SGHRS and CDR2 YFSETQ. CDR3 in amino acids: CASSPTRRLDGTQYF. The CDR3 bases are TGCGCCAGCAGCCCGACTAGAAGGTTAGATGGTACGCAGTATTTT.

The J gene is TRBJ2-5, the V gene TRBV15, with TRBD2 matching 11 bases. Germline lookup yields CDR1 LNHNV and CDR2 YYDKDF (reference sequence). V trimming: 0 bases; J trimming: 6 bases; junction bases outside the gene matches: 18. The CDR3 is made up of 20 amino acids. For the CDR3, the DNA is TGTGCCACCAGCAGAGATCGAGGTCTAGCGGGAGGCGGGTGGACGAAGACCCAGTACTTC. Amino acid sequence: CATSRDRGLAGGGWTKTQYF.

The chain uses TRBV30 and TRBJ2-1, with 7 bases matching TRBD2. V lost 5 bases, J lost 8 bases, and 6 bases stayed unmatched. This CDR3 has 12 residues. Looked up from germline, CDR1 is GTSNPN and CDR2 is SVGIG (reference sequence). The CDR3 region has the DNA TGTGCCTGGGCGACTAGCCCCTATGAGCAGTTCTTC. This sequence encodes CAWATSPYEQFF. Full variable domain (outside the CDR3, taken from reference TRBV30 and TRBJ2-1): SQTIHQWPATLVQPVGSPLSLECTVEGTSNPNLYWYRQAAGRGLQLLFYSVGIGQISSEVPQNLSASRPQDRQFILSSKKLLLSDSGFYLCAWATSPYEQFFGPGTRLTVL.

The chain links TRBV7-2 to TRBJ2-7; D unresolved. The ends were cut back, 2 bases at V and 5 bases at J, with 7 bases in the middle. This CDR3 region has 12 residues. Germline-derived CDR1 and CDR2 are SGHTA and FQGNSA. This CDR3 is CASSLRAHEQYF. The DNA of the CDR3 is TGTGCCAGCAGCTTACGGGCCCACGAGCAGTACTTC.

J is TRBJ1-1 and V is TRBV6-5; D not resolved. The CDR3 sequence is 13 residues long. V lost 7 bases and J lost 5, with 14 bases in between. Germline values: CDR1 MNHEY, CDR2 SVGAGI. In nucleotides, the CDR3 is TGTGCCAGCATTTCCCGGGGTGGAACTGAAGCTTTCTTT. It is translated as CASISRGGTEAFF.

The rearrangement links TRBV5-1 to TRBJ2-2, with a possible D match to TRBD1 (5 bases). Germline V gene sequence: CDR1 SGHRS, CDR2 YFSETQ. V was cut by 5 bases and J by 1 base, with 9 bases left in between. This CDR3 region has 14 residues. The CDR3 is CASRPQGNTGELFF. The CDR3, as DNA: TGCGCCAGCAGACCCCAGGGGAACACCGGGGAGCTGTTTTTT.

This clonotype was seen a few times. DNA for the CDR3: TGTGCCAGCAGTGATTGGACTAGCACCTACGAGCAGTACTTC. Its translation is CASSDWTSTYEQYF. This chain uses TRBV25-1 with TRBJ2-7; 8 positions agree with TRBD2. This CDR3 contains 14 residues. V lost 3 bases to trimming and J lost 2 bases; unmatched junction nucleotides: 3. Germline lookup yields CDR1 MGHDK and CDR2 SYGVNS.

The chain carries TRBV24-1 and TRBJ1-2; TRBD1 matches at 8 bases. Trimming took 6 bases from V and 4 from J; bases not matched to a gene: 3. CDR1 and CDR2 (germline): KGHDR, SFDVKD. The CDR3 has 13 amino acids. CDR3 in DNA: TGTGCCACCAGTACTGGACAGGGCTATGGCTACACCTTC. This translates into CATSTGQGYGYTF.

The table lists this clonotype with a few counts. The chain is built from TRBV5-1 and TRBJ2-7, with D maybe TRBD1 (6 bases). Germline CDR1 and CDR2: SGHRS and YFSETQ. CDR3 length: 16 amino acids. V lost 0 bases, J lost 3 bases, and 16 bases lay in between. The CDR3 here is CASSLVIGTGSYEQYF. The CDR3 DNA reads TGCGCCAGCAGCTTGGTTATAGGTACAGGGAGCTACGAGCAGTACTTC.

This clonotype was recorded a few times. CDR3 DNA sequence: TGTGCCAGCAGCTCTGACTGGGGGGTTACAGATACGCAGTATTTT. Amino acid sequence: CASSSDWGVTDTQYF. The chain uses TRBV11-2 and TRBJ2-3, with D possibly being TRBD2 (6 bases). Germline V lookup: CDR1 SGHAT, CDR2 FQNNGV. CDR3 length equals 15 residues. V was pared by 4 bases and J by 3 bases, with 14 bases between.

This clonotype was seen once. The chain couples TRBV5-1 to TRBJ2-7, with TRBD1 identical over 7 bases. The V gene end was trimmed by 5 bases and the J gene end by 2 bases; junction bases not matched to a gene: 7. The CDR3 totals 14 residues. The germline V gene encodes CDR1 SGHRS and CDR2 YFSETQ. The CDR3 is CASRLTGATYEQYF. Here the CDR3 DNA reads TGCGCCAGCAGACTTACAGGGGCAACCTACGAGCAGTACTTC.

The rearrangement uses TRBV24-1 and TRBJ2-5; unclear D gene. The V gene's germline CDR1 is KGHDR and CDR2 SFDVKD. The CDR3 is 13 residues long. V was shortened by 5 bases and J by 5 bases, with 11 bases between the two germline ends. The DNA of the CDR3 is TGTGCCACCAGTGGAGCCTATGGGGAGACCCAGTACTTC. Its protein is CATSGAYGETQYF.

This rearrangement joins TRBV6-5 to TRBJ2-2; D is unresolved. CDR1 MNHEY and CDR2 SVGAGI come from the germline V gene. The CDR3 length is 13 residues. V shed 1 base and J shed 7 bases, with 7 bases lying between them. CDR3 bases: TGTGCCAGCAGTTACTGGGATAACGGGGAGCTGTTTTTT. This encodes CASSYWDNGELFF.

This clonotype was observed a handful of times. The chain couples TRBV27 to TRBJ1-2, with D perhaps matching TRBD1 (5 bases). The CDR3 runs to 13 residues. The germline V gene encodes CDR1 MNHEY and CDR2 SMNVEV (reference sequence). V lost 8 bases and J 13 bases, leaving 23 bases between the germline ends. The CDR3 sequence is CASRATAHFGFTF. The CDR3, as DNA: TGTGCCAGCCGTGCGACAGCGCATTTCGGTTTCACCTTC.

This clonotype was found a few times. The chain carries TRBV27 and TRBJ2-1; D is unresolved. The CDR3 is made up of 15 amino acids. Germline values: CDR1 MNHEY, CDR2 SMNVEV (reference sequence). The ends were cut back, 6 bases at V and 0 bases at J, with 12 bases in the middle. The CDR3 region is CASRTSWDSYNEQFF. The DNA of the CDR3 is TGTGCCAGCAGGACTTCATGGGACTCCTACAATGAGCAGTTCTTC.